This paragraph reports one T cell receptor (beta chain). This clonotype was counted a few times. Its antigen is unknown. Base qualities were left out, and no much larger clone turns up one base away. TCR beta VDJ combination and CDR3 sequence profiling used genomic DNA as the template. An Illumina HiSeq 2000 was used for TCR repertoire sequencing. The published analysis was carried out like this. Repertoire assessment relied on Simpson's diversity index, CDR3 size and DJ length profiles, and TRBV/TRBJ rearrangement plots. Whichever DNA sequence was most abundant in the deep sequencing data was defined as the immunodominant clone. CDR3 amino acid sequences were checked for sharing between subjects and were compared against published repertoires and the VDJdb database. The raw public data were reprocessed by TCRdb itself: fastp quality trimming at Q25, MiXCR clonotype calling, in-frame beta chains only. Every entry covers one CDR3 protein and lists the most common genes and DNA from its rows. The V and J calls come from TCRdb's annotation, not from the publication. This sample lists more than 200,000 distinct CDR3 sequences; around 49% were detected once. The ten largest clones take up just under 20% of the sample.

Between the V and J ends, shortened by 7 bases and 2 bases respectively, the junction contains 12 bases. Per the germline V gene, SNHLY is the CDR1 and FYNNEI is the CDR2. The cysteine opens and the phenylalanine closes a CDR3 of 13 amino acids. CDR3 DNA is the only sequence kept; it has 39 bases, read in frame from the first base. This specimen comes from a study of CD8+CD57+ T cells in acquired aplastic anemia (dated by TCRdb to the late 2010s). With regard to the full study: Extracted DNA from sorted CD4+ and CD8+ cells averaged around 3.2 ug, ranging from roughly 0.17 to 27.4 ug. CD8+CD57+ expansion was defined as frequency above the mean frequency observed in healthy subjects. What the study reported, not specific to this receptor: No significant difference in CD8+ Simpson's diversity was found between patients and healthy controls (P=0.060). Although 25 to 30 CD8+ CDR3 sequences were shared by patients and controls, these sequences appeared highly expressed in patients and within the immunodominant clones of patients.

The patients picked for sequencing were ones in whom flow cytometry had shown an expansion of CD8+CD57+ cells. Every patient had a diagnosis of severe acquired aplastic anemia based on International Study of Aplastic Anemia and Agranulocytosis and Camitta criteria. Patients had received no therapy at the time of blood sampling. TCR repertoires of sorted CD4+ and CD8+ blood T cells from severe aplastic anemia patients and healthy subjects were deep-sequenced in the study. Patients were enrolled in the USA under clinicaltrials.gov protocols 00001620, 01623167, 00001397, 00071045, 00081523 and 00961064. Ficoll-Paque density gradient centrifugation was used to isolate peripheral blood mononuclear cells. CD4+ and CD8+ T cells were sorted by FACS or magnetic beads before DNA extraction.

The sequence joins TRBV2 to TRBJ2-7; matching of 6 bases hints at TRBD2 as the D gene. This sequence originates from a human donor with aplastic anemia. The sequencing input was sorted CD4+, CD8+, or CD8+CD57+ T cells (not recorded which) from PBMCs. The CDR3 protein is CASNPAGTYEQYF. The DNA sequence is TGTGCCAGCAACCCGGCGGGAACCTACGAGCAGTACTTC.